The clone carrying this T cell receptor (beta chain) was observed many times. J gave up 2 bases and V 6 bases, and 5 bases lay outside the gene matches. CDR1 is MDHEN, CDR2 SYDVKM, per germline. This CDR3 has 15 amino acids. This sample is drawn from a study of T cells in Graves' hyperthyroidism and ophthalmopathy. RNA transcripts provided the source from which TCR beta CDR3 regions were amplified. HTBI primers were used for first-round RT-PCR of the TCR CDR3. TCRdb ran MiXCR on the multiplex PCR reads and lists one entry per CDR3 protein. This sample has a few hundred thousand distinct CDR3 sequences, with 12% to 15% found just once. The PBMCs studied were ones that came from roughly 11 ml fresh peripheral blood.

The V and J genes are TRBV28 and TRBJ2-2; 8 nucleotides agree with TRBD1. Sequencing was carried out using blood. The receptor comes from a woman in her late teens or twenties with Graves' hyperthyroidism. CDR3 in amino acids: CASRTGQGNTGELFF. The CDR3 region has the DNA TGTGCCAGCAGGACAGGACAGGGCAACACCGGGGAGCTGTTTTTT.